This is a list of T cell receptor beta chains from one sample in a study of shared clonotypes between healthy human individuals. Using immunoSEQ multiplex PCR, the repertoire was profiled, and TCRdb retains in-frame clones only, with some absent. The table records 450,000 to 500,000 clones, around 85% of them present only once. Sequenced sample: PBMCs. The receptors here all came from a middle-aged woman in good health. Some clones in this sample may be carry-over from other donors' samples. Both conserved end residues are part of each CDR3. A D gene is named only where the DNA matches it firmly. Expanded clones are given a class, and other clones once, few, many or no size at all.

>TRBV5-4|15|.|TRBJ2-2|TRBD2
CASSPRTSDTGELFF
TGTGCCAGCAGCCCTAGGACTAGCGACACCGGGGAGCTGTTTTTT
>TRBV28|15|few|TRBJ1-1|.
CASREQGNKNTEAFF
TGTGCCAGCAGAGAACAGGGTAATAAGAACACTGAAGCTTTCTTT
>TRBV5-4|15|.|TRBJ2-1|TRBD1
CASSFPGTRGNEQFF
TGTGCCAGCAGCTTCCCGGGAACCAGGGGGAATGAGCAGTTCTTC
>TRBV7-7|14|.|TRBJ2-7|TRBD2
CASSLREGVYEQYF
TGTGCTAGCAGCTTGCGGGAGGGGGTCTACGAGCAGTACTTC
>TRBV10-3|14|.|TRBJ2-7|TRBD2
CAIATGTSGYEQYF
TGTGCCATCGCAACCGGGACTAGCGGCTACGAGCAGTACTTC
>TRBV5-1|15|.|TRBJ2-7|TRBD2
CASSGISGRSYEQYF
TGCGCCAGCAGCGGGATTAGCGGGAGGTCCTACGAGCAGTACTTC
>TRBV27|15|.|TRBJ2-1|.
CASSLSGIIDNEQFF
TGTGCCAGCAGTTTAAGCGGAATAATCGACAATGAGCAGTTCTTC
>TRBV27|14|.|TRBJ2-2|.
CASTSPYPTGELFF
TGTGCCAGCACCTCCCCGTACCCAACCGGGGAGCTGTTTTTT
>TRBV7-9|16|.|TRBJ2-3|TRBD2
CASSLGSGRGTDTQYF
TGTGCCAGCAGCTTAGGTAGCGGGAGGGGCACAGATACGCAGTATTTT
>TRBV10-1|15|.|TRBJ2-2|TRBD2
CASSTSGTNTGELFF
TGCGCCAGCAGCACTAGCGGAACGAACACCGGGGAGCTGTTTTTT
>TRBV6-5|14|.|TRBJ2-5|.
CASSPLSRGETQYF
TGTGCCAGCAGCCCCCTTAGTAGGGGAGAGACCCAGTACTTC
>TRBV2|16|.|TRBJ1-5|TRBD1
CASSRIRGQYDQPQHF
TGTGCCAGCAGTAGAATAAGGGGACAGTACGATCAGCCCCAGCATTTT
>TRBV4-1|17|.|TRBJ2-5|TRBD2
CASSQERSGRYQETQYF
TGCGCCAGCAGCCAAGAGCGGAGCGGGAGGTACCAAGAGACCCAGTACTTC
>TRBV6-5|13|.|TRBJ1-4|.
CASRRGLGEKLFF
TGTGCCAGCCGAAGGGGGTTGGGAGAAAAACTGTTTTTT
>TRBV29-1|13|once|TRBJ2-5|.
CSVENPLGETQYF
TGCAGCGTTGAAAACCCCCTTGGGGAGACCCAGTACTTC
>TRBV30|13|few|TRBJ2-7|TRBD1
CACKDRDLYEQYF
TGTGCCTGCAAGGACAGGGATCTCTACGAGCAGTACTTC
>TRBV27|18|.|TRBJ2-7|.
CASSLSTGLRAGSYEQYF
TGTGCCAGCAGTTTATCCACAGGTTTAAGGGCAGGGTCCTACGAGCAGTACTTC
>TRBV5-1|14|.|TRBJ2-1|TRBD2
CASSSGLIFNEQFF
TGCGCCAGCAGCTCGGGACTAATTTTTAATGAGCAGTTCTTC
>TRBV7-8|15|few|TRBJ2-7|TRBD2
CASSQGGTSDFEQYF
TGTGCCAGCAGCCAGGGGGGGACTAGCGACTTCGAGCAGTACTTC
>TRBV18|12|.|TRBJ1-1|.
CASSVGNTEAFF
TGTGCCAGCTCCGTGGGGAACACTGAAGCTTTCTTT
>TRBV4-1|15|.|TRBJ2-2|.
CASSQGWGDTGELFF
TGCGCCAGCAGCCAAGGATGGGGGGACACCGGGGAGCTGTTTTTT
>TRBV7-2|15|.|TRBJ2-1|.
CASSLKVYGFNEQFF
TGTGCCAGCAGCTTAAAGGTGTATGGTTTCAATGAGCAGTTCTTC
>TRBV7-6|15|.|TRBJ2-7|TRBD1
CASSLAQGELYEQYF
TGTGCCAGCAGCTTAGCCCAGGGGGAATTATACGAGCAGTACTTC
>TRBV11-2|13|.|TRBJ2-3|.
CASSVAGTDTQYF
TGTGCCAGCAGTGTAGCTGGGACAGATACGCAGTATTTT
>TRBV5-4|14|many|TRBJ1-2|.
CASSLTQGADGYTF
TGTGCCAGCAGCTTAACACAGGGAGCTGATGGCTACACCTTC
>TRBV2|11|.|TRBJ1-4|.
CASSEYRELFF
TGTGCCAGCAGTGAATATCGAGAACTGTTTTTT
>TRBV7-2|14|.|TRBJ2-7|TRBD2
CASSSGLGVYEQYF
TGTGCCAGCAGCTCGGGACTAGGGGTCTACGAGCAGTACTTC
>TRBV7-2|11|once|TRBJ2-1|.
CASSLGPRGFF
TGTGCCAGCAGCTTAGGACCCCGTGGTTTCTTC
>TRBV5-4|15|.|TRBJ1-2|.
CASRVARPGEYGYTF
TGTGCCAGCAGAGTAGCCCGGCCAGGGGAGTATGGCTACACCTTC
>TRBV7-2|12|.|TRBJ2-7|.
CASSLNSYEQYF
TGTGCCAGCAGCTTGAACTCCTACGAGCAGTACTTC
>TRBV19|15|.|TRBJ1-5|.
CASSEWVGSNQPQHF
TGTGCCAGTAGTGAGTGGGTAGGTAGCAATCAGCCCCAGCATTTT
>TRBV5-4|13|.|TRBJ2-7|.
CASFTRGSYEQYF
TGTGCCAGCTTCACCCGGGGCTCCTACGAGCAGTACTTC
>TRBV5-5|16|.|TRBJ2-5|TRBD2
CASSPRLAGVSETQYF
TGTGCCAGCAGCCCCCGACTAGCGGGAGTTTCAGAGACCCAGTACTTC
>TRBV19|14|.|TRBJ2-7|.
CASSISGAFYEQYF
TGTGCCAGTAGTATTTCGGGGGCCTTCTACGAGCAGTACTTC
>TRBV7-8|16|.|TRBJ2-7|TRBD1
CASSLVSGQVYGGQYF
TGTGCCAGCAGCTTAGTTTCGGGACAGGTTTATGGCGGGCAGTACTTC
>TRBV30|14|.|TRBJ2-1|TRBD2
CARSTSASYNEQFF
TGTGCCAGAAGCACTAGCGCCTCCTACAATGAGCAGTTCTTC
>TRBV11-3|17|.|TRBJ2-1|TRBD2
CASSPGLAEIIGDEQFF
TGTGCCAGCAGCCCCGGACTAGCGGAAATCATCGGGGATGAGCAGTTCTTC
>TRBV4-2|14|.|TRBJ2-1|.
CASNKGGGPNEQFF
TGTGCCAGCAACAAGGGGGGAGGGCCCAATGAGCAGTTCTTC
>TRBV7-3|13|.|TRBJ2-7|.
CASSSLAGGEQYF
TGTGCCAGCAGCTCCTTGGCTGGGGGTGAGCAGTACTTC
>TRBV18|12|.|TRBJ1-2|.
CASTTRSAGYTF
TGTGCCAGCACGACCCGGTCCGCCGGCTACACCTTC
>TRBV5-1|14|.|TRBJ1-1|.
CASSLRGDETEAFF
TGCGCCAGCAGCCTAAGGGGAGACGAGACTGAAGCTTTCTTT
>TRBV19|13|.|TRBJ1-4|.
CASEGQGGEKLFF
TGTGCCAGTGAGGGGCAGGGAGGCGAAAAACTGTTTTTT